The clone carrying this TCR beta chain showed up just a few times. Its specificity is not known. Trimming shortened V by 5 bases and J by 1 base, and 11 bases separated the two germline ends. Germline-derived CDR1 and CDR2 are KGHSH and LQKENI. The CDR3 runs to 14 residues. The sample originates from a study of shared clonotypes between healthy human individuals. The table came from immunoSEQ multiplex PCR; TCRdb's copy has only in-frame clones and leaves some out. In the table there are 2 million to 2.5 million clones, roughly 93% of which are singletons. Recent acute infections and vaccinations were absent in the healthy HIV-negative adult donors. The study, taken as a whole, reports: Researchers sampled only blood; tissue repertoires likely differ.

The sequence came from a man aged 18 to 29 in good health. Some clones in this sample may be carry-over from other donors' samples. Specimen: naive CD4+ T cells from PBMCs. Subset in this sample: CD45RA+ positively selected. The V gene is TRBV18, the J gene TRBJ1-1; possible D gene TRBD1, 5 bases. CDR3 loop: CASSSFGANTEAFF. The CDR3 nucleotides read TGTGCCAGCTCATCCTTCGGGGCGAACACTGAAGCTTTCTTT.